This T cell receptor (beta chain) appears in the sequencing data of a study of T cell clonality in common variable immunodeficiency. Sequencing input was equivalent genomic DNA from CVID and controls. Sequenced by immunoSEQ multiplex PCR; TCRdb stores in-frame clones only, minus some. The sample includes 80,000 or so clones, none of them occurring once. This clone was detected ten times or more. The CDR3 goes on 3 residues after the read ends, and that part is filled in from the germline J gene. Germline values: CDR1 MRHNA, CDR2 SNTAGT. With 4 bases clipped from V and 9 bases from J, the junction kept 4 bases outside the gene matches. This CDR3 is 13 amino acids long. Caucasian heritage predominated among both patients and controls.

Material for sequencing was peripheral blood mononuclear cells. This rearrangement joins TRBV6-4 to TRBJ2-1, with 9 bases identical to TRBD1. This clonotype originated in a person between 18 and 75 years old in good health. The covered CDR3 bases are TGTGCCAGCAGTGGACAGGGGGGCACTGAG. It codes for CASSGQGGTE. Given in full, the CDR3 is CASSGQGGTEQFF.